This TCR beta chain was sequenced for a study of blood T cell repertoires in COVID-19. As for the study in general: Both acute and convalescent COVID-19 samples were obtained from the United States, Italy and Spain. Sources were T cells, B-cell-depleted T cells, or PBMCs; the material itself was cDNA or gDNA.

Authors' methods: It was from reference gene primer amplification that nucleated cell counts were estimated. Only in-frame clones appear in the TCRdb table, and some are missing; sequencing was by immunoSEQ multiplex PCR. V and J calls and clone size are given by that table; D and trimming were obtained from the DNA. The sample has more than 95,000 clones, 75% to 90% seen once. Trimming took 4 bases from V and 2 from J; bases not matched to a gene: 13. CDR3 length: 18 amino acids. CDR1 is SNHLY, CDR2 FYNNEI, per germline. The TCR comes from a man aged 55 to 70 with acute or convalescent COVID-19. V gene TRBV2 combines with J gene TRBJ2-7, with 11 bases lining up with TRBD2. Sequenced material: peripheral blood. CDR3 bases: TGTGCCAGCAGTGCGGTTATCGGTACTAGCGGGAGTCCCTACGAGCAGTACTTC. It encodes CASSAVIGTSGSPYEQYF.